One sample yielded the 29 T cell receptor beta chains listed below, sequenced in a study of blood T cell repertoires in COVID-19. Method: immunoSEQ multiplex PCR; TCRdb's copy keeps in-frame clones and lacks some. The data show 130,000 to 150,000 clones, approximately 87% seen once. Sample: peripheral blood. These receptors came from a woman in her forties with acute or convalescent COVID-19.

The chain is built from TRBV7-2 and TRBJ2-5; 8 nucleotides line up with TRBD2. Losses at the gene ends were 0 bases for V and 6 bases for J; bases not matched to a gene: 3. CDR3 size: 14 residues. Per the germline V gene, CDR1 is SGHTA and CDR2 is FQGNSA. The chain's CDR3 is CASSLASGRKTQYF. The CDR3, as DNA: TGTGCCAGCAGCTTAGCCAGCGGGAGAAAGACCCAGTACTTC.

The rearrangement joins TRBV6-5 to TRBJ2-1, with 8 bases fitting TRBD2. The CDR3 loop spans 16 amino acids. Trimming removed 4 bases from V and 9 bases from J; junction bases left unmatched: 14. Germline assignment: CDR1 MNHEY and CDR2 SVGAGI. CDR3 amino acids: CASSSSRTNGRGEQFF. DNA of the CDR3: TGTGCCAGCAGTTCTTCCCGGACTAACGGGAGGGGTGAGCAGTTCTTC.

The chain combines TRBV19 with TRBJ1-1; 9 bases are a match to TRBD1. From germline, CDR1 is LNHDA and CDR2 SQIVND (reference sequence). There are 17 residues in the CDR3. The V segment lost 1 base and the J segment 3 bases; nucleotides outside the gene matches: 9. For the CDR3, the DNA is TGTGCCAGTAGTATAGGCCCGGACAGGGGCCAGGACACTGAAGCTTTCTTT. It translates to CASSIGPDRGQDTEAFF.

The CDR3 loop reads CASKGLAGYNEQFF. Here the CDR3 DNA reads TGTGCCAGCAAAGGACTAGCGGGGTACAATGAGCAGTTCTTC. This chain links TRBV2 with TRBJ2-1; 12 bases align to TRBD2. With V trimmed by 7 bases and J by 4 bases, 2 bases remained unmatched. Germline CDR1 SNHLY, CDR2 FYNNEI. This CDR3 comprises 14 residues.

Concerning this clone: This sample includes further DNA sequences coding for the same CDR3. The V gene is TRBV6-6, the J gene TRBJ1-6; D not resolved. The germline gives CDR1 MNHNY, CDR2 SVGAGI (reference sequence). This CDR3 has 14 residues. Trimming left V 0 bases short and J 7 bases short, with 7 bases between. The CDR3 is CASSYSEANSPLHF. The CDR3 DNA follows: TGTGCCAGCAGTTACTCTGAGGCCAATTCACCCCTCCACTTT.

The V and J genes are TRBV27 and TRBJ1-1, with a possible D match to TRBD1 (6 bases). The CDR3 length is 14 residues. The germline gives CDR1 MNHEY, CDR2 SMNVEV (reference sequence). Trimming pared 5 bases from V and 2 bases from J, leaving 12 bases between. The CDR3 here is CASSPQGSNTEAFF. CDR3 DNA sequence: TGTGCCAGCAGTCCACAGGGCTCTAACACTGAAGCTTTCTTT.

This chain uses TRBV5-4 with TRBJ2-5; D remains ambiguous. With 2 bases removed from V and 3 bases from J, the gap between germline ends came to 8 bases. CDR3 length: 13 amino acids. Per the germline V gene, CDR1 is SGHNT and CDR2 is YYREEE (reference sequence). CDR3: CASSFRGEETQYF. As DNA, the CDR3 is TGTGCCAGCAGCTTTCGCGGAGAAGAGACCCAGTACTTC.

The V gene is TRBV4-1, the J gene TRBJ2-5, with 10 bases lining up with TRBD2. The CDR3 sequence is 16 residues long. Germline V gene lookup returns CDR1 MGHRA and CDR2 YSYEKL. V was clipped by 6 bases and J by 5 bases; unmatched bases: 12. CDR3 loop: CASREVPSGRSETQYF. In DNA form, the CDR3 reads TGCGCCAGCAGAGAGGTTCCTAGCGGGAGATCGGAGACCCAGTACTTC.

The J gene is TRBJ2-7, the V gene TRBV4-2, with 8 bases matching TRBD2. The V gene's germline CDR1 is LGHNA and CDR2 YNFKEQ. The CDR3 runs 18 residues. V shed 0 bases, J shed 4 bases, and the junction held 14 bases outside the gene matches. CDR3 bases: TGTGCCAGCAGCCAAGAGACGTCGGGACTAGGAACTAGGTACGAGCAGTACTTC. Translation: CASSQETSGLGTRYEQYF.

The rearrangement uses TRBV7-3 and TRBJ2-1; 9 positions match TRBD2. The CDR3 has 14 residues. The V gene end was trimmed by 5 bases and the J gene end by 7 bases; junction bases not matched to a gene: 6. CDR1 is SGHTA and CDR2 is FQGTGA in the germline V gene. The chain's CDR3 is CASSGAGGGNEQFF. The CDR3 nucleotides read TGTGCCAGCAGCGGAGCGGGGGGAGGGAATGAGCAGTTCTTC. The variable domain in full, completed from reference TRBV7-3 and TRBJ2-1, reads GAGVSQTPSNKVTEKGKYVELRCDPISGHTALYWYRQSLGQGPEFLIYFQGTGAADDSGLPNDRFFAVRPEGSVSTLKIQRTERGDSAVYLCASSGAGGGNEQFFGPGTRLTVL.

The gene calls are TRBV14 and TRBJ1-4; possibly TRBD1 for D (5 bases). Trimming pared 5 bases from V and 1 base from J, leaving 11 bases between. CDR1 SGHDN and CDR2 FVKESK come from the germline V gene. The CDR3 covers 15 residues. The CDR3 DNA reads TGTGCCAGCAGCAGGCGACAGTTAACTAATGAAAAACTGTTTTTT. It encodes CASSRRQLTNEKLFF.

The gene calls are TRBV5-1 and TRBJ2-7; 10 bases line up with TRBD1. The CDR3 runs to 15 residues. Germline V lookup: CDR1 SGHRS, CDR2 YFSETQ. The J segment lost 2 bases and the V segment lost 1 base, leaving 3 bases of the junction unmatched. CDR3 DNA: TGCGCCAGCAGCTTGTCAGGACAGGGGGCCTACGAGCAGTACTTC. As protein: CASSLSGQGAYEQYF.

The chain is built from TRBV4-1 and TRBJ1-2; 8 bases line up with TRBD1. Germline trimming cut 6 bases from V and 7 bases from J; bases unmatched to any gene: 7. Germline V gene data show CDR1 as MGHRA and CDR2 as YSYEKL. The CDR3 runs to 13 residues. CDR3 DNA sequence: TGCGCCAGCAGACCAACAGGGGGAAGTGGCTACACCTTC. Translated: CASRPTGGSGYTF.

The genes are TRBV19 and TRBJ2-1; 10 bases match TRBD2. The CDR3 spans 18 residues. Germline V CDR1 and CDR2: LNHDA, SQIVND (reference sequence). V was pared by 6 bases and J by 3 bases, with 14 bases of the junction left unmatched. The CDR3: CASSRELAGPQVYNEQFF. The DNA for the CDR3 is TGTGCCAGTAGCCGTGAACTAGCGGGACCCCAGGTCTACAATGAGCAGTTCTTC.

This chain links TRBV28 with TRBJ1-6; a weak D match, TRBD1 (6 bases). V lost 5 bases, J lost 10 bases, and 15 bases lay in between. This CDR3 comprises 14 residues. Germline V lookup: CDR1 MDHEN, CDR2 SYDVKM. This CDR3 is CASSPGHLASPLHF. CDR3 bases: TGTGCCAGCAGTCCGGGACACCTCGCATCACCCCTCCACTTT.

The V and J genes are TRBV7-2 and TRBJ2-5, with D possibly being TRBD1 (6 bases). This CDR3 is built from 14 residues. Germline V gene lookup returns CDR1 SGHTA and CDR2 FQGNSA. Trimming removed 1 base at V and 2 bases at J, with 8 bases between. CDR3 nucleotide sequence: TGTGCCAGCAGCTTAGGCGGACAGCAAGAGACCCAGTACTTC. This gives the protein CASSLGGQQETQYF.

The rearrangement links TRBV6-4 to TRBJ2-3; TRBD2 aligns across 11 bases. Germline CDR1 reads MRHNA; CDR2 reads SNTAGT. The CDR3 runs 16 residues. The V gene end was trimmed by 0 bases and the J gene end by 5 bases; junction bases not matched to a gene: 4. CDR3 DNA sequence: TGTGCCAGCAGTGACTCGGTAGCGGGGGGGGTAGATACGCAGTATTTT. The encoded protein is CASSDSVAGGVDTQYF.

This rearrangement joins TRBV4-2 to TRBJ1-1; 7 bases map to TRBD1. Trimming cost V 1 base and J 3 bases; bases outside gene matches: 2. Germline V gene lookup returns CDR1 LGHNA and CDR2 YNFKEQ. The CDR3 runs to 14 residues. The CDR3 spells CASSQVQGDTEAFF. The CDR3 region has the DNA TGTGCCAGCAGCCAAGTTCAGGGGGACACTGAAGCTTTCTTT.

V gene TRBV4-3 combines with J gene TRBJ1-4; 9 nucleotides match TRBD1. V lost 0 bases to trimming and J lost 8 bases; unmatched junction nucleotides: 4. Germline lookup yields CDR1 LGHNA and CDR2 YSLEER. There are 15 residues in the CDR3. DNA for the CDR3: TGCGCCAGCAGCCAAGATCGGACAGGGGTAGAAAAACTGTTTTTT. Translated, it gives CASSQDRTGVEKLFF.

This rearrangement joins TRBV4-3 to TRBJ1-3; possible D gene TRBD1, 6 bases. Trimming pared 0 bases from V and 6 bases from J, leaving 15 bases between. Germline values: CDR1 LGHNA, CDR2 YSLEER. The CDR3 is 16 amino acids. The CDR3 loop is CASSQDTYRDENTIYF. In nucleotides, the CDR3 is TGCGCCAGCAGCCAAGATACGTACAGGGACGAAAACACCATATATTTT.

The V and J genes are TRBV4-3 and TRBJ2-1, with D possibly being TRBD2 (5 bases). The CDR3 consists of 13 residues. Trimming removed 2 bases at V and 6 bases at J, with 8 bases between. Germline V lookup: CDR1 LGHNA, CDR2 YSLEER. The CDR3 DNA is TGCGCCAGCAGCCAAAGCGGCCCCAATGAGCAGTTCTTC. This codes for CASSQSGPNEQFF.

CDR3 region: CASSPGGTSGYNEQFF. The CDR3, as DNA: TGTGCCAGCAGCCCCGGAGGGACTAGCGGTTACAATGAGCAGTTCTTC. The rearrangement links TRBV11-3 to TRBJ2-1; 11 bases fit TRBD2. Germline V gene sequence: CDR1 SGHNT, CDR2 YENEEA. Germline trimming cut 5 bases from V and 4 bases from J; bases unmatched to any gene: 7. The CDR3 has 16 residues.

For the CDR3, the DNA is TGTGCCAGCAGCGAAGAGGAAGGCTTTGAAGCTTTCTTT. Protein product: CASSEEEGFEAFF. The chain links TRBV9 to TRBJ1-1, with unresolved D. CDR3 length: 13 residues. V lost 3 bases and J 7 bases, leaving 13 bases between the germline ends. Germline CDR1 reads SGDLS; CDR2 reads YYNGEE.

The rearrangement uses TRBV6-4 and TRBJ1-1; 7 nucleotides match TRBD1. Per the germline V gene, CDR1 is MRHNA and CDR2 is SNTAGT. V shed 6 bases, J shed 5 bases, and the junction held 6 bases outside the gene matches. The CDR3 is made up of 13 amino acids. The CDR3 DNA sequence: TGTGCCAGCAGCTACAGGGGAGGAACTGAAGCTTTCTTT. Its translation is CASSYRGGTEAFF.

This chain connects TRBV19 to TRBJ2-3, with D perhaps matching TRBD2 (5 bases). Trimming removed 4 bases at V and 3 bases at J, with 14 bases between. This CDR3 has 15 residues. Germline loops: CDR1 LNHDA, CDR2 SQIVND (reference sequence). The CDR3 DNA sequence: TGTGCCAGTAGTACCTCTTACGGGATAACAGATACGCAGTATTTT. It translates to CASSTSYGITDTQYF. Full variable domain (remainder filled in from reference TRBV19 and TRBJ2-3): DGGITQSPKYLFRKEGQNVTLSCEQNLNHDAMYWYRQDPGQGLRLIYYSQIVNDFQKGDIAEGYSVSREKKESFPLTVTSAQKNPTAFYLCASSTSYGITDTQYFGPGTRLTVL.

The CDR3: CASSRTGLLSEKLFF. The CDR3, as DNA: TGTGCCAGCAGTAGGACAGGGCTATTAAGTGAAAAACTGTTTTTT. The chain recombines TRBV27 with TRBJ1-4; 8 nucleotides match TRBD1. V shed 5 bases and J 7 bases; nucleotides not matched to a gene: 9. This CDR3 has 15 residues. Germline CDR1 and CDR2: MNHEY and SMNVEV (reference sequence). The full variable domain, completed using reference TRBV27 and TRBJ1-4, is EAQVTQNPRYLITVTGKKLTVTCSQNMNHEYMSWYRQDPGLGLRQIYYSMNVEVTDKGDVPEGYKVSRKEKRNFPLILESPSPNQTSLYFCASSRTGLLSEKLFFGSGTQLSVL.

The CDR3 DNA sequence: TGTGCCAGCAGTAGCGGGCCCTCCTACAATGAGCAGTTCTTC. It codes for CASSSGPSYNEQFF. J is TRBJ2-1 and V is TRBV9; 7 bases match TRBD2. Trimming took 5 bases from V and 0 from J; bases not matched to a gene: 2. The CDR3 is 14 amino acids. The germline V gene has CDR1 SGDLS and CDR2 YYNGEE.

The chain is built from TRBV11-1 and TRBJ1-5, with 7 bases matching TRBD1. The CDR3 is 15 residues long. Germline loops: CDR1 SGHAT, CDR2 FQDESV (reference sequence). The V gene end was trimmed by 3 bases and the J gene end by 3 bases; junction bases not matched to a gene: 5. The CDR3 DNA reads TGTGCCAGCAGCTTGGTGGGACAGTCCAATCAGCCCCAGCATTTT. It yields the protein CASSLVGQSNQPQHF.

In nucleotides, the CDR3 is TGCGCCAGCAGCCAAGTTCCCCTGCTAGCGGGGGAGACAGATACGCAGTATTTT. This translates into CASSQVPLLAGETDTQYF. The chain links TRBV4-3 to TRBJ2-3; 10 positions match TRBD2. The germline gives CDR1 LGHNA, CDR2 YSLEER. V was clipped by 1 base and J by 3 bases; unmatched bases: 10. The CDR3 has 18 residues.